This paragraph covers one T cell receptor (beta chain) sequence. Sequencing used immunoSEQ multiplex PCR; TCRdb keeps in-frame clones, though not all of them. Here the sample spans some 720,000 clones, around 87% being singletons. Trimming stripped 3 bases from V and 15 bases from J, with 16 bases between. Germline CDR1 and CDR2: SGHDT and YYEEEE. The CDR3 covers 12 residues. This record comes from a study of shared T cell receptors in the human thymus. The same data also went into a second study, on human thymus T cells. That work adds: Thymus pieces cut out during corrective heart surgery were the tissue that was used. An apparent bias in V and J gene usage was seen in thymic and blood repertoires.

V gene TRBV5-6 combines with J gene TRBJ2-1, with a weak D call TRBD2 (6 bases). Specimen: thymocytes. The TCR originated in a boy younger than two with a congenital heart defect. The CDR3 is CASSWRAGRRFF. CDR3 sequence (DNA): TGTGCCAGCAGCTGGAGGGCGGGGCGGAGGTTCTTC.